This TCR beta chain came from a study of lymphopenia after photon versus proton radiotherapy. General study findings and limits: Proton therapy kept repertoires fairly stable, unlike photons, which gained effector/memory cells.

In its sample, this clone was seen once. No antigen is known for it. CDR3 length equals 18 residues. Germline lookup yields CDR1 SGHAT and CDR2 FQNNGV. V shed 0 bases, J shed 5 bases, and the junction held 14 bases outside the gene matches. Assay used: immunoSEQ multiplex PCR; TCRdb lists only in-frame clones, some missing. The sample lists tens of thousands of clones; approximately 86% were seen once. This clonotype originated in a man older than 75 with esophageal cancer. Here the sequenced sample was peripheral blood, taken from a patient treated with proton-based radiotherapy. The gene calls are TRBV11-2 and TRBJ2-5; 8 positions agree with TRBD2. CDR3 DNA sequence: TGTGCCAGCAGCTTAGAGTCTCCACTCGCGGGAGGTGAGGAGACCCAGTACTTC. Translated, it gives CASSLESPLAGGEETQYF. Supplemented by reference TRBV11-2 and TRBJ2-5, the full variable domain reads EAGVAQSPRYKIIEKRQSVAFWCNPISGHATLYWYQQILGQGPKLLIQFQNNGVVDDSQLPKDRFSAERLKGVDSTLKIQPAKLEDSAVYLCASSLESPLAGGEETQYFGPGTRLLVL.